This entry features one TCR beta chain sequence. The sample is drawn from a study of blood T cell repertoires in COVID-19. Study information: Material from acute and convalescent COVID-19 was sourced from the United States, Italy and Spain.

Original methodology: Amplification of reference gene primers was used by the study to estimate nucleated cell counts. TCRdb's copy holds only in-frame clones and misses some; the assay was immunoSEQ multiplex PCR. V and J calls plus clone size are reproduced from that table; the DNA served to infer D and trimming. Of a few hundred thousand clones in the sample, about 85% are singletons; the top ten hold 0.87%. Seattle researchers signed up patients amid active infection and tracked them longitudinally. The V gene's germline CDR1 is LGHNA and CDR2 YSLEER. The CDR3 is made up of 16 amino acids. After removal of 0 bases from V and 4 bases from J, the junction contained 4 bases not matched to a gene.

J is TRBJ2-1 and V is TRBV4-3, with 9 bases identical to TRBD2. Sample: peripheral blood. The clonotype comes from a human donor with COVID-19, enrolled during active disease. The donor label of this sample is uncertain. The CDR3 loop reads CASSQDRLAGYNEQFF. In nucleotides, the CDR3 is TGCGCCAGCAGCCAAGATCGGCTAGCGGGGTACAATGAGCAGTTCTTC.